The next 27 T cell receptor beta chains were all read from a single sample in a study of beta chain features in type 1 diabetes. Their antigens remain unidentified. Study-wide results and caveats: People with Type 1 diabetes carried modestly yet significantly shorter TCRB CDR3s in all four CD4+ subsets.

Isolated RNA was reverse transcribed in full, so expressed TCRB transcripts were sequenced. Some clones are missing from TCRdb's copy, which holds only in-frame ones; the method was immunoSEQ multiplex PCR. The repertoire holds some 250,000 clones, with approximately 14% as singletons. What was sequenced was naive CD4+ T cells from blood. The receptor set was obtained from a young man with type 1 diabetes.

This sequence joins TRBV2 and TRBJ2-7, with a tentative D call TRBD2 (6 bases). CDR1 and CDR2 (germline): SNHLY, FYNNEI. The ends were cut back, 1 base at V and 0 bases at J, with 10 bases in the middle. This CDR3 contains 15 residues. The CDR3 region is CASSEGLGSSYEQYF. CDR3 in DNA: TGTGCCAGCAGTGAAGGGCTCGGGAGCTCCTACGAGCAGTACTTC.

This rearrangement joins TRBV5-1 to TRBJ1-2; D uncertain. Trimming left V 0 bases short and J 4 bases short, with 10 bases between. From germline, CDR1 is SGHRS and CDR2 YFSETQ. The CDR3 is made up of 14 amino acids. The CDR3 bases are TGCGCCAGCAGCTTGGCCGTGGAGTTCTATGGCTACACCTTC. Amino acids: CASSLAVEFYGYTF.

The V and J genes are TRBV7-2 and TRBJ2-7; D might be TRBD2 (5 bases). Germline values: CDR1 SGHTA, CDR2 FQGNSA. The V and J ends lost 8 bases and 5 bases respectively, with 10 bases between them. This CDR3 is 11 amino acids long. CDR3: CASGRVDEQYF. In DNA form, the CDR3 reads TGTGCCAGCGGGCGGGTGGACGAGCAGTACTTC.

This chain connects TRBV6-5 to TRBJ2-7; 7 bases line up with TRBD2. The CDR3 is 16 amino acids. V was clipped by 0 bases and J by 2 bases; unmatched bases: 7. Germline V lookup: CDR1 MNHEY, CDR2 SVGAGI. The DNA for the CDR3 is TGTGCCAGCAGTTACTCGATGGCAGCGGGGACCTACGAGCAGTACTTC. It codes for CASSYSMAAGTYEQYF.

The CDR3 DNA is TGTGCCATCGGAAGGGGCGCTAACACCGGGGAGCTGTTTTTT. It yields the protein CAIGRGANTGELFF. V usage is TRBV6-5 and J usage is TRBJ2-2; maybe TRBD1 (5 bases). This CDR3 has 14 amino acids. CDR1 and CDR2 from the germline V gene are MNHEY and SVGAGI. The ends were cut back, 10 bases at V and 2 bases at J, with 14 bases in the middle.

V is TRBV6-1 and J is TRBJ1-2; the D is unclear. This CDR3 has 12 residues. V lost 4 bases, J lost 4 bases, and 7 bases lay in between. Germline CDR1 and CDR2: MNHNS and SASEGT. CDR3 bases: TGTGCCAGCAGTGGACAAGGCTATGGCTACACCTTC. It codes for CASSGQGYGYTF.

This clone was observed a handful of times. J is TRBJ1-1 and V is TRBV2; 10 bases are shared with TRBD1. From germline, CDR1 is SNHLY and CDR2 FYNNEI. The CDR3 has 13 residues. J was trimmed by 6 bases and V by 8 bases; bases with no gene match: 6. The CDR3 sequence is CASPPGQGSEAFF. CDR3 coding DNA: TGTGCCAGCCCTCCGGGACAGGGGTCTGAAGCTTTCTTT.

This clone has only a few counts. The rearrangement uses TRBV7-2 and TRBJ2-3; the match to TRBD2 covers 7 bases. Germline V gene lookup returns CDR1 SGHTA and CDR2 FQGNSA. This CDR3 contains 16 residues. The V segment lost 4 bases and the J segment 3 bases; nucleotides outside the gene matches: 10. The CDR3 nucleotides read TGTGCCAGCAGCTCCCTCCCGAGCGGGAATACAGATACGCAGTATTTT. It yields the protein CASSSLPSGNTDTQYF.

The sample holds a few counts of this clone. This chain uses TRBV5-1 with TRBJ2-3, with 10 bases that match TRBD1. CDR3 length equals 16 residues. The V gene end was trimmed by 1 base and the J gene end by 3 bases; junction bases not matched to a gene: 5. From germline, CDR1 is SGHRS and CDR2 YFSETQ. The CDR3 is CASSLTAGQGTDTQYF. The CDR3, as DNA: TGCGCCAGCAGCTTGACCGCGGGACAGGGGACAGATACGCAGTATTTT. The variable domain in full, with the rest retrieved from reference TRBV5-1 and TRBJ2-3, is KAGVTQTPRYLIKTRGQQVTLSCSPISGHRSVSWYQQTPGQGLQFLFEYFSETQRNKGNFPGRFSGRQFSNSRSEMNVSTLELGDSALYLCASSLTAGQGTDTQYFGPGTRLTVL.

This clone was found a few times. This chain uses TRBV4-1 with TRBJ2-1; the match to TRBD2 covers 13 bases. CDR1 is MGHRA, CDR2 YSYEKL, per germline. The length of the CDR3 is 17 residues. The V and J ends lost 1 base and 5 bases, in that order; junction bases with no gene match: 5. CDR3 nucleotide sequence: TGCGCCAGCAGCCAAGTACCACTAGCGGGAGGGGACAATGAGCAGTTCTTC. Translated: CASSQVPLAGGDNEQFF.

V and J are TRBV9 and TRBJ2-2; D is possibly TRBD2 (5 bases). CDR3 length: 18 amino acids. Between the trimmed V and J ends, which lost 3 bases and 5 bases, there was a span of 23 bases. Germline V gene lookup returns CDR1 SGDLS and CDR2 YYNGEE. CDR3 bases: TGTGCCAGCAGCGCCCGGCTAGCCCAGAGCGTGGGGACCGGGGAGCTGTTTTTT. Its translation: CASSARLAQSVGTGELFF. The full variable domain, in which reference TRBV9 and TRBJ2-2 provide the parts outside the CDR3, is DSGVTQTPKHLITATGQRVTLRCSPRSGDLSVYWYQQSLDQGLQFLIQYYNGEERAKGNILERFSAQQFPDLHSELNLSSLELGDSALYFCASSARLAQSVGTGELFFGEGSRLTVL.

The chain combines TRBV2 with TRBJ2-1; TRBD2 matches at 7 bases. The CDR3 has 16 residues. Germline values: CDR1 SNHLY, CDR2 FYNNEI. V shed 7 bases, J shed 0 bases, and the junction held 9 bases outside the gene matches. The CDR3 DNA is TGTGCCAGCACCCTCGGGCGGGAGAGCTCCTACAATGAGCAGTTCTTC. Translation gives CASTLGRESSYNEQFF.

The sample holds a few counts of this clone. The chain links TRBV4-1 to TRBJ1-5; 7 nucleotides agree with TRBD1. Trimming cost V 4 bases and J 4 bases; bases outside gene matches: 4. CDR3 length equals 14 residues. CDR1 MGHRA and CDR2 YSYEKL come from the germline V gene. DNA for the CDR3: TGCGCCAGCAGCCCGGGACAGCCAAATCAGCCCCAGCATTTT. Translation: CASSPGQPNQPQHF.

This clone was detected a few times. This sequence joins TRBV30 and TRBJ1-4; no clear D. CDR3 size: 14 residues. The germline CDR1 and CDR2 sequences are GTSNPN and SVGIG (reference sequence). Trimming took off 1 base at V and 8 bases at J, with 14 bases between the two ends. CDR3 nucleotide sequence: TGTGCCTGGAGTGCAACCGACCCGGGGGAAAAACTGTTTTTT. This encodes CAWSATDPGEKLFF.

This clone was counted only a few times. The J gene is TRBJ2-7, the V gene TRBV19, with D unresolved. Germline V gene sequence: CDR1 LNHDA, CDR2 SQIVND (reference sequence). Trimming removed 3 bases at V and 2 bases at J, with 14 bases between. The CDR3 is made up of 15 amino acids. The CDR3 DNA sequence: TGTGCCAGTAGTATGGCTAGACTCTATACCTACGAGCAGTACTTC. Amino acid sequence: CASSMARLYTYEQYF.

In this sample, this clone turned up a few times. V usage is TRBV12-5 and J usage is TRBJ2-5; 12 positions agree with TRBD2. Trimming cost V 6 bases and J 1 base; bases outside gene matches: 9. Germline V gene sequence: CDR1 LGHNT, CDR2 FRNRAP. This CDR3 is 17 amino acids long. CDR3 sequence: CASGPGTSGWAQETQYF. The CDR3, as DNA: TGTGCTAGTGGGCCCGGGACTAGCGGGTGGGCCCAAGAGACCCAGTACTTC.

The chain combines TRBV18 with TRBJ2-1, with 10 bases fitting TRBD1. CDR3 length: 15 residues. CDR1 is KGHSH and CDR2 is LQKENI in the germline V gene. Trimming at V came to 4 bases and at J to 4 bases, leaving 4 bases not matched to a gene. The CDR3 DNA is TGTGCCAGCTCACGGGACAGGGGCGAGTACAATGAGCAGTTCTTC. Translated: CASSRDRGEYNEQFF.

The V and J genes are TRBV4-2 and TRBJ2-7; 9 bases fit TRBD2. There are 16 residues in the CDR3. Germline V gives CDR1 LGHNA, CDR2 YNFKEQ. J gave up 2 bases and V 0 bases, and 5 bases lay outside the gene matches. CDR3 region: CASSQDRGRETYEQYF. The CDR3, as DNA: TGTGCCAGCAGCCAAGATCGCGGGAGGGAAACCTACGAGCAGTACTTC.

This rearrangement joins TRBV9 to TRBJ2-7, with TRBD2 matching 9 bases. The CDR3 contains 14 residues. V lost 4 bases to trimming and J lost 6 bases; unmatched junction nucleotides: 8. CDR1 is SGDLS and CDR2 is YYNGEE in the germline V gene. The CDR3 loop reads CASSRSSGAREQYF. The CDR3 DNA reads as TGTGCCAGCAGCCGGTCTAGCGGGGCTCGCGAGCAGTACTTC.

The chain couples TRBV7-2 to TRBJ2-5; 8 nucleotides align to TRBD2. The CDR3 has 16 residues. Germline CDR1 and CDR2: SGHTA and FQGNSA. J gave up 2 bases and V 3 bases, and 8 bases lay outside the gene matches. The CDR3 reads CASSLSWSGGQETQYF. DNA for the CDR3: TGTGCCAGCAGCTTGAGCTGGAGCGGGGGACAAGAGACCCAGTACTTC.

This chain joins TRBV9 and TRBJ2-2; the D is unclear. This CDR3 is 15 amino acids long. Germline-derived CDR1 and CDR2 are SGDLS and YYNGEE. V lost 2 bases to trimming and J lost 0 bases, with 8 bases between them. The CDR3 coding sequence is TGTGCCAGCAGCGTGATGAGAACGAACACCGGGGAGCTGTTTTTT. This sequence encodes CASSVMRTNTGELFF.

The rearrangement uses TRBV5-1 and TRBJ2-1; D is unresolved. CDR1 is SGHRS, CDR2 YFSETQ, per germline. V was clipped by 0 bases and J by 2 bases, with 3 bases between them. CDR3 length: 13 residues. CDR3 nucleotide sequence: TGCGCCAGCAGCTTGGCTCCCTACAATGAGCAGTTCTTC. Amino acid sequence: CASSLAPYNEQFF. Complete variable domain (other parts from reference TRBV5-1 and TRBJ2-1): KAGVTQTPRYLIKTRGQQVTLSCSPISGHRSVSWYQQTPGQGLQFLFEYFSETQRNKGNFPGRFSGRQFSNSRSEMNVSTLELGDSALYLCASSLAPYNEQFFGPGTRLTVL.

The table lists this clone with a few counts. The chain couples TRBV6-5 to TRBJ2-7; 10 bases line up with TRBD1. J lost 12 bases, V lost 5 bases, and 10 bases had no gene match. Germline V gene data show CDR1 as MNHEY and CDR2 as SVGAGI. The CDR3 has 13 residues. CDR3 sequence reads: CASSVPGTGDRYF. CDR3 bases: TGTGCCAGCAGTGTCCCCGGGACAGGGGATCGGTACTTC.

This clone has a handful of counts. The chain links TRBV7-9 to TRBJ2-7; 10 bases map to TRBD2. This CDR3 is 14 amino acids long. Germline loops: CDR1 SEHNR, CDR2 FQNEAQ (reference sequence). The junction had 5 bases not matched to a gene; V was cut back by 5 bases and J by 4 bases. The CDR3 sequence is CASSTSGGAYEQYF. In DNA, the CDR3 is TGTGCCAGCAGCACGAGCGGGGGGGCTTACGAGCAGTACTTC.

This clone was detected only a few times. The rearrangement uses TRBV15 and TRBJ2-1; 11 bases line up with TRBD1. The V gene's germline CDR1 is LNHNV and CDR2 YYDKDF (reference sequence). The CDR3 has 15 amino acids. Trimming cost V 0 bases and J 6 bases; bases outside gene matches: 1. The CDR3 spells CATSREGTGGNEQFF. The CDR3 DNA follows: TGTGCCACCAGCAGAGAGGGGACAGGGGGCAATGAGCAGTTCTTC.

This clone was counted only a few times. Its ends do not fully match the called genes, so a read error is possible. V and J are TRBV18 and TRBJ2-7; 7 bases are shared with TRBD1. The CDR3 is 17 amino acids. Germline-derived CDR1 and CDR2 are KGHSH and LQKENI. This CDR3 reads CASSTPSGAGGSYEQYF. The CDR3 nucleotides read TGTGCCAGCTCAACACCTTCAGGGGCAGGGGGTTCCTACGAGCAGTACTTC.

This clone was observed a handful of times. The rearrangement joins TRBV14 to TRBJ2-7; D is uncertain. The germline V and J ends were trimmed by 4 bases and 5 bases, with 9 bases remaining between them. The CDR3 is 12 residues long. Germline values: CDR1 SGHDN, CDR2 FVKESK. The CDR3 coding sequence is TGTGCCAGCAGCCTCCAATACAACGAGCAGTACTTC. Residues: CASSLQYNEQYF.